This TCR beta chain was retrieved from a study of OX40 agonist ivuxolimab in advanced cancers. At the level of the study: An agonistic human IgG2 monoclonal antibody against OX40 (CD134) was given. The study enrolled dose-escalation patients with hepatocellular carcinoma, melanoma, renal cell or head and neck cancer.

The protocol was immunoSEQ multiplex PCR, while the TCRdb copy is restricted to in-frame clones and leaves out a portion. The sample holds tens of thousands of clones, roughly 80% seen once. This clone appeared a single time. No antigen is known for it. The CDR3 loop spans 13 amino acids. Germline lookup yields CDR1 SNHLY and CDR2 FYNNEI. V lost 5 bases to trimming and J lost 5 bases, with 9 bases between them. Findings and limits, study-wide: Both CD4+ and CD8+ T cell populations in blood had undergone clonal expansion by week 6 at 0.1 to 3.0 mg/kg.

V is TRBV2 and J is TRBJ1-4; D ambiguous. The receptor's source is an adult with an advanced solid tumor such as melanoma, head and neck, liver or kidney cancer. The sequencing here drew on CD4+ or CD8+ T cells sorted from blood, taken in a trial of the OX40 agonist ivuxolimab. CDR3 residues: CASSILRNEKLFF. CDR3 coding DNA: TGTGCCAGCAGTATACTCCGAAATGAAAAACTGTTTTTT. The complete variable domain, with remaining parts taken from reference TRBV2 and TRBJ1-4, reads EPEVTQTPSHQVTQMGQEVILRCVPISNHLYFYWYRQILGQKVEFLVSFYNNEISEKSEIFDDQFSVERPDGSNFTLKIRSTKLEDSAMYFCASSILRNEKLFFGSGTQLSVL.